Described below is a single TCR beta chain sequence and its context. Cohort allocation depended upon clinical history that participants reported. These data belong to a study of blood T cell repertoires in COVID-19. Across the whole study: The study drew acute and convalescent COVID-19 samples from the United States, Italy and Spain. Sample material is recorded as cDNA or gDNA derived from T cells, B-cell-depleted T cells, or PBMCs.

In the original workflow: For nucleated cells, counts were estimated from reference gene primer amplification. The assay was immunoSEQ multiplex PCR, and TCRdb's table has in-frame clones only and misses some. Clonal size and the V and J genes are those of that table, whereas D and trimming came from the DNA. Of almost 250,000 clones in the sample, around 85% were seen once. This TCR was recovered from a woman between 50 and 59 years old with acute COVID-19. The specimen was PBMCs or T cells enriched from blood (not recorded which).

The CDR3 region has the DNA TGTGCCAGCAGTGAACGGAGGGAACCCACTGAAGCTTTCTTT. This encodes CASSERREPTEAFF. This rearrangement joins TRBV2 to TRBJ1-1; no firm D call. Trimming cost V 2 bases and J 4 bases, with 11 bases left between them. This CDR3 spans 14 amino acids. Germline assignment: CDR1 SNHLY and CDR2 FYNNEI. The full variable domain, its missing parts supplied by reference TRBV2 and TRBJ1-1, is EPEVTQTPSHQVTQMGQEVILRCVPISNHLYFYWYRQILGQKVEFLVSFYNNEISEKSEIFDDQFSVERPDGSNFTLKIRSTKLEDSAMYFCASSERREPTEAFFGQGTRLTVV.